This T cell receptor beta chain derives from a study of CD8+ T cells in alopecia areata. It was cDNA, reverse transcribed from extracted RNA, that served as the sequencing template. The repertoire was sequenced with immunoSEQ multiplex PCR; TCRdb's copy has only in-frame clones and lacks some. The sample has some 82,000 clones; approximately 50% are singletons. V dropped 6 bases and J dropped 0 bases, with 30 bases sitting between them. The CDR3 sequence is 20 residues long. Looked up from germline, CDR1 is SQVTM and CDR2 is ANQGSEA. Collection of lesional scalp punch biopsies and peripheral blood was performed in alopecia areata patients. Starting from PBMCs, sorting isolated CD4+ and CD8+ T cells. In regard to this clone: Its antigen remains unknown. The sample holds other DNA sequences that translate to the same CDR3.

General observations from the study: Patients shared TCRs less clearly than mice did, possibly owing to HLA. Scalp repertoires also include resident alphabeta T cells from normal skin.

The sequence derives from a human donor with alopecia areata. The V and J genes are TRBV29-1 and TRBJ2-1; possible D gene TRBD1, 6 bases. Sequencing was done on a sample of NKG2D-high CD8+ T cells sorted from blood. CDR3 in DNA: TGCAGCGTCCCCCCCCTCCGGGACACCGGAGAAATAACCTCCTACAATGAGCAGTTCTTC. This codes for CSVPPLRDTGEITSYNEQFF.